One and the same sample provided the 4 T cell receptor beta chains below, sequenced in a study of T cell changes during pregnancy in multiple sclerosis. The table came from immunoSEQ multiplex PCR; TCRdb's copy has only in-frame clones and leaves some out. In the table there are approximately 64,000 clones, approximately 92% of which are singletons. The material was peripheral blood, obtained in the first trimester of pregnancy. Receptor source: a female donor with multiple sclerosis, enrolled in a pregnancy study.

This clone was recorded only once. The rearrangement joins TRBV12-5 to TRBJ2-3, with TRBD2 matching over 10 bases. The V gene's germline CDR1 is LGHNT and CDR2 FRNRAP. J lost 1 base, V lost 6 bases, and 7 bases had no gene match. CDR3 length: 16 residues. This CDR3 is CASGRPLAGRTDTQYF. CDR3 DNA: TGTGCTAGTGGACGCCCACTAGCGGGGCGCACAGATACGCAGTATTTT. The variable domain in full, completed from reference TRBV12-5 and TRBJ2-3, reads DARVTQTPRHKVTEMGQEVTMRCQPILGHNTVFWYRQTMMQGLELLAYFRNRAPLDDSGMPKDRFSAEMPDATLATLKIQPSEPRDSAVYFCASGRPLAGRTDTQYFGPGTRLTVL.

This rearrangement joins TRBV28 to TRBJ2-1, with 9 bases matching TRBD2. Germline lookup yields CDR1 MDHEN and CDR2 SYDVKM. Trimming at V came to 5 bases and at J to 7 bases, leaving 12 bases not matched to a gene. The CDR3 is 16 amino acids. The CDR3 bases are TGTGCCAGCAGTCCTCCGGGACTAGCAGGGGGGAATGAGCAGTTCTTC. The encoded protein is CASSPPGLAGGNEQFF.

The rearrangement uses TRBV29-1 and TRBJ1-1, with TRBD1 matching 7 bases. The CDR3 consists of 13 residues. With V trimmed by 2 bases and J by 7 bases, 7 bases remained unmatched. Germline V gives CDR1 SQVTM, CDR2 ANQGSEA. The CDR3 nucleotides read TGCAGCGTTGAACGCAGGGGGTTGAGTGAAGCTTTCTTT. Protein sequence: CSVERRGLSEAFF.

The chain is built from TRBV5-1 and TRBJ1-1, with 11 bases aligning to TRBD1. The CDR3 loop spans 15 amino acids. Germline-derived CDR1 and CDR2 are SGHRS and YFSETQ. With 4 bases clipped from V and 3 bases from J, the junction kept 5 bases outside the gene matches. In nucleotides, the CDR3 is TGCGCCAGCAGCGAAAGGACAGGGGGCCACACTGAAGCTTTCTTT. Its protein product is CASSERTGGHTEAFF.